Below are 12 T cell receptor beta chains sequenced from a single sample in a study of blood T cells in healthy people across ages. Using a J-beta primer mix together with a sample-barcoded 5' primer, a second PCR was run for roughly 7 to 12 cycles. MiXCR, applied by TCRdb to the 5' RACE reads, yields one record per CDR3 protein. The repertoire holds about 800,000 distinct CDR3 sequences, with around a quarter as singletons. The same sample was also studied in work on T cells of mothers and their children.

The sequenced sample was blood. These receptors came from a boy aged 5-17 years in good health.

In its sample, this clonotype was seen a few times. The V gene is TRBV6-2 or TRBV6-3, the J gene TRBJ2-7; 8 positions match TRBD1. This CDR3 contains 15 residues. V gave up 2 bases and J gave up 7 bases; unmatched junction bases: 10. CDR1 is MNHEY, CDR2 SVGEGT, per germline. CDR3 in DNA: TGTGCCAGCAGTTACCCCGACAGGGGCAATTTGGAGCAGTACTTC. It yields the protein CASSYPDRGNLEQYF.

This clonotype occurred a few times. The V and J genes are TRBV9 and TRBJ2-1; D is possibly TRBD2 (7 bases). This CDR3 is built from 18 residues. Germline values: CDR1 SGDLS, CDR2 YYNGEE. Trimming took 0 bases from V and 2 from J, leaving 18 bases between them. CDR3 amino acids: CASSVGAGGGATYNEQFF. In DNA, the CDR3 is TGTGCCAGCAGCGTAGGGGCTGGGGGGGGCGCAACCTACAATGAGCAGTTCTTC. Complete variable domain (other parts from reference TRBV9 and TRBJ2-1): DSGVTQTPKHLITATGQRVTLRCSPRSGDLSVYWYQQSLDQGLQFLIQYYNGEERAKGNILERFSAQQFPDLHSELNLSSLELGDSALYFCASSVGAGGGATYNEQFFGPGTRLTVL.

This clonotype has just a few counts. J is TRBJ2-6 and V is TRBV3-1; D perhaps matches TRBD1 (5 bases). Germline V gene lookup returns CDR1 LGHDT and CDR2 YNNKEL (reference sequence). The CDR3 spans 17 residues. Trimming pared 3 bases from V and 0 bases from J, leaving 12 bases between. The DNA of the CDR3 is TGTGCCAGCAGCCAGCAGGGCCGCATCTCTGGGGCCAACGTCCTGACTTTC. Translated: CASSQQGRISGANVLTF.

This clonotype was counted between two and nine times. V and J are TRBV28 and TRBJ2-5, with no clear D. The J call may not be correct, given that the DNA end is closer to TRBJ2-7. The CDR3 runs to 14 residues. The germline V gene encodes CDR1 MDHEN and CDR2 SYDVKM. The CDR3 coding sequence is TGTGCCAGCAGTTTAAATGACCAGCTCTACGAGCAGTACTTC. Its protein product is CASSLNDQLYEQYF.

This clonotype was seen once. The rearrangement uses TRBV20-1 and TRBJ2-7; perhaps TRBD2 as D (5 bases). CDR1 and CDR2 from the germline V gene are DFQATT and SNEGSKA (reference sequence). V lost 5 bases to trimming and J lost 5 bases, with 13 bases between them. This CDR3 contains 12 residues. CDR3 residues: CSAPRGFDEQYF. For the CDR3, the DNA is TGCAGTGCTCCCCGAGGGTTCGACGAGCAGTACTTC.

The chain links TRBV14 to TRBJ2-1, with 10 bases aligning to TRBD2. Germline CDR1 is SGHDN and CDR2 is FVKESK. This CDR3 has 16 residues. With 5 bases clipped from V and 6 bases from J, the junction kept 10 bases outside the gene matches. CDR3 coding DNA: TGTGCCAGCAGCGCCAACCCTAGCGGGAGAGCCAATGAGCAGTTCTTC. Amino acid sequence: CASSANPSGRANEQFF. The entire variable domain, with the rest obtained from reference TRBV14 and TRBJ2-1, is as follows: EAGVTQFPSHSVIEKGQTVTLRCDPISGHDNLYWYRRVMGKEIKFLLHFVKESKQDESGMPNNRFLAERTGGTYSTLKVQPAELEDSGVYFCASSANPSGRANEQFFGPGTRLTVL.

About this clonotype: One end of the junction varies from germline; a read error may be responsible. The gene calls are TRBV7-8 and TRBJ2-5; TRBD1 is a possible D gene (5 bases). The CDR3 totals 17 residues. Per germline, CDR1 SGHVS and CDR2 FQNEAQ. CDR3 amino acids: CVSSLVGELLYQETQYF. The CDR3 DNA is TGTGTCAGCAGCTTAGTAGGGGAACTCCTGTACCAAGAGACCCAGTACTTC.

This clonotype was seen only a few times. The V and J genes are TRBV12-3 or TRBV12-4 and TRBJ1-4; D ambiguous. The CDR3 contains 12 residues. V was clipped by 3 bases and J by 7 bases, with 6 bases between them. CDR3 loop: CASSLESEKLFF. The CDR3 region has the DNA TGTGCCAGCAGTTTGGAGAGTGAAAAACTGTTTTTT.

This clonotype was counted only a few times. The chain employs TRBV7-2 and TRBJ2-7, with D unclear. The CDR3 covers 14 residues. Germline CDR1 is SGHTA and CDR2 is FQGNSA. Trimming shortened V by 1 base and J by 2 bases, and 9 bases separated the two germline ends. The CDR3 loop is CASSLDAGPYEQYF. The DNA for the CDR3 is TGTGCCAGCAGCTTAGACGCCGGCCCCTACGAGCAGTACTTC.

The chain is built from TRBV3-1 and TRBJ2-5; 7 nucleotides agree with TRBD1. The J call is uncertain, as TRBJ2-1 better fits the DNA end. Per germline, CDR1 LGHDT and CDR2 YNNKEL (reference sequence). The CDR3 is 15 amino acids. The CDR3 spells CASSQGIHRGNEQFF. CDR3 DNA sequence: TGTGCCAGCAGCCAAGGCATTCACAGGGGCAATGAGCAGTTCTTC.

This clonotype turned up a few times. The rearrangement links TRBV9 to TRBJ1-2; tentatively, D is TRBD1 (5 bases). The CDR3 covers 18 residues. The germline CDR1 and CDR2 sequences are SGDLS and YYNGEE. With 2 bases removed from V and 3 bases from J, the gap between germline ends came to 23 bases. The CDR3 DNA reads TGTGCCAGCAGCGTCGGAACCCAGACAGAACCTTGGGACTATGGCTACACCTTC. This encodes CASSVGTQTEPWDYGYTF.

The V call is TRBV29-1, the J call TRBJ1-2; 8 nucleotides align to TRBD1. Germline V lookup: CDR1 SQVTM, CDR2 ANQGSEA. This CDR3 has 13 residues. The junction had 4 bases not matched to a gene; V was cut back by 0 bases and J by 7 bases. This CDR3 is CSVEDRGQAGYTF. CDR3 in DNA: TGCAGCGTTGAAGATCGGGGACAGGCTGGCTACACCTTC.